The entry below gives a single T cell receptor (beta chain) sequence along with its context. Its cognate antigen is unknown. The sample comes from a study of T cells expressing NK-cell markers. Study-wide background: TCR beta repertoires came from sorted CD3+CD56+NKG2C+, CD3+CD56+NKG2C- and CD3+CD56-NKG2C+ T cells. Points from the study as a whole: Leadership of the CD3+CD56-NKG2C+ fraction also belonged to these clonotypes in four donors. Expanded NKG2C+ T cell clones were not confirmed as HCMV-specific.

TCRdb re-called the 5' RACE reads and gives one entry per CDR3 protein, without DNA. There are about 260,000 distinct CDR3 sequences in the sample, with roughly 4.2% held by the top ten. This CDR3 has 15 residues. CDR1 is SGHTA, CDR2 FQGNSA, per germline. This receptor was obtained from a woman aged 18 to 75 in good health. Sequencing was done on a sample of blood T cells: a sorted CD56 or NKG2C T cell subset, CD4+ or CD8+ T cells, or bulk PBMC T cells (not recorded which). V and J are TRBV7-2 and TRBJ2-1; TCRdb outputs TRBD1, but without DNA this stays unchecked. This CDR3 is CASSLQRGLSGRQFF.